A single sample is the source of the 22 T cell receptor beta chains below, sequenced in a study of CXCR3-negative and CXCR3-positive naive CD8 T cells. Study findings and constraints: Against CXCR3-negative naive cells, CXCR3-positive naive cells showed more hydrophobic TRB CDR3s.

UMI-tagged TRB cDNA libraries were built via 5' RACE. TCRdb reanalyzed the 5' RACE reads, giving one entry per CDR3 protein sequence and no DNA. This sample's table reports roughly 50,000 distinct CDR3 sequences. Their antigens are not known. The sample taken for sequencing was naive CXCR3+ CD8+ T cells from blood. Subset here: CD45RO-CCR7+CD27+CD95- naive CD8+ T cells expressing CXCR3 (TNR3+). The receptors here all came from a human donor in good health. Some clones in this sample may be carry-over from other donors' samples.

The J gene is TRBJ1-6, the V gene TRBV25-1. The V gene's germline CDR1 is MGHDK and CDR2 SYGVNS. The length of the CDR3 is 15 residues. CDR3 residues: CASSGPHNPNSPLHF.

V gene TRBV12-3 or TRBV12-4 combines with J gene TRBJ2-7; the TCRdb D gene call, TRBD1, has no DNA to confirm it. The length of the CDR3 is 15 residues. CDR3 sequence reads: CASSSQDRGAYEQYF.

This chain uses TRBV29-1 with TRBJ1-2; the TRBD1 assignment by TCRdb is unverifiable without DNA. In germline, CDR1 is SQVTM, CDR2 ANQGSEA. The CDR3 runs 14 residues. The CDR3: CSVETTGSNYGYTF.

The rearrangement uses TRBV9 and TRBJ1-4. This CDR3 region has 15 residues. Germline values: CDR1 SGDLS, CDR2 YYNGEE. CDR3 residues: CASSTSGGLGEKLFF.

The chain couples TRBV19 to TRBJ1-4. Per germline, CDR1 LNHDA and CDR2 SQIVND (reference sequence). This CDR3 is 21 amino acids long. This CDR3 reads CARTFWSVDKPYRPTNEKLFF. Together with reference TRBV19 and TRBJ1-4, the CDR3 gives the full variable domain: DGGITQSPKYLFRKEGQNVTLSCEQNLNHDAMYWYRQDPGQGLRLIYYSQIVNDFQKGDIAEGYSVSREKKESFPLTVTSAQKNPTAFYLCARTFWSVDKPYRPTNEKLFFGSGTQLSVL.

The rearrangement uses TRBV5-6 and TRBJ1-2; TCRdb reports TRBD1, a call that lacks DNA to check it against. This CDR3 is built from 15 residues. In germline, CDR1 is SGHDT, CDR2 YYEEEE. This chain's CDR3 is CASSPRDRGLWGYTF.

The chain links TRBV7-2 to TRBJ1-1. CDR3 size: 13 residues. The germline CDR1 and CDR2 sequences are SGHTA and FQGNSA. The CDR3 reads CAELQGLNTEAFF.

The CDR3 is CASSLGPGNQPQHF. The rearrangement links TRBV7-9 to TRBJ1-5. This CDR3 has 14 amino acids. Germline V gives CDR1 SEHNR, CDR2 FQNEAQ (reference sequence).

The V call is TRBV5-5, the J call TRBJ2-5; TCRdb's assignment of TRBD1 cannot be checked, as there is no DNA. The CDR3 length is 16 residues. CDR1 and CDR2 (germline): SGHKS, YYEKEE (reference sequence). CDR3: CASSQTLNRGQETQYF.

V gene TRBV7-2 combines with J gene TRBJ2-3; the D gene TCRdb calls, TRBD2, cannot be checked with no DNA. Germline V gives CDR1 SGHTA, CDR2 FQGNSA. This CDR3 spans 17 amino acids. The CDR3 loop is CASSLVASGGDTDTQYF.

The chain uses TRBV28 and TRBJ2-3; TCRdb lists TRBD2, though no DNA is available to test this call. CDR3 length: 14 residues. Germline CDR1 and CDR2: MDHEN and SYDVKM. CDR3 amino acids: CASSLFAGGDTQYF.

The rearrangement joins TRBV7-3 to TRBJ2-5; the D call from TCRdb, TRBD1, cannot be confirmed without DNA. The CDR3 is 14 residues long. From germline, CDR1 is SGHTA and CDR2 FQGTGA. The CDR3 spells CASSLMGTQETQYF.

The CDR3 loop reads CASKGPNNEQFF. This chain joins TRBV12-3 or TRBV12-4 and TRBJ2-1; TCRdb lists TRBD1, though no DNA is available to test this call. There are 12 residues in the CDR3.

The rearrangement links TRBV7-9 to TRBJ2-5. The CDR3 is made up of 15 amino acids. Germline V CDR1 and CDR2: SEHNR, FQNEAQ (reference sequence). The CDR3 is CASSLPRIPEETQYF. The whole variable domain, filled in from reference TRBV7-9 and TRBJ2-5, reads DTGVSQNPRHKITKRGQNVTFRCDPISEHNRLYWYRQTLGQGPEFLTYFQNEAQLEKSRLLSDRFSAERPKGSFSTLEIQRTEQGDSAMYLCASSLPRIPEETQYFGPGTRLLVL.

J is TRBJ1-2 and V is TRBV28; absent DNA, TCRdb's TRBD1 call cannot be checked. This CDR3 is built from 14 residues. Germline V gene sequence: CDR1 MDHEN, CDR2 SYDVKM. CDR3 sequence: CASSPPGPSNGYTF.

The rearrangement links TRBV29-1 to TRBJ1-2; the TCRdb call, TRBD1, lacks DNA for checking. The CDR3 loop spans 12 amino acids. CDR1 SQVTM and CDR2 ANQGSEA come from the germline V gene. Here the CDR3 reads CTTLGGYYGYTF.

The chain has TRBV7-9 and TRBJ2-3; without DNA, the TCRdb call of TRBD1 cannot be checked. The V gene's germline CDR1 is SEHNR and CDR2 FQNEAQ (reference sequence). This CDR3 is built from 12 residues. Here the CDR3 reads CASSAGGDTQYF.

V usage is TRBV6-2 or TRBV6-3 and J usage is TRBJ2-3; no DNA is available, so the TRBD1 call from TCRdb remains unchecked. The V gene's germline CDR1 is MNHEY and CDR2 SVGEGT. CDR3 size: 14 residues. This CDR3 reads CASSKTGAGDTQYF.

The chain links TRBV7-2 to TRBJ2-5; checking the TCRdb D call of TRBD1 is not possible without DNA. The CDR3 is 16 amino acids. Germline V gene lookup returns CDR1 SGHTA and CDR2 FQGNSA. CDR3 amino acids: CASSLWFEGAQETQYF.

The V and J genes are TRBV4-2 and TRBJ2-7. The CDR3 is 15 residues long. CDR1 LGHNA and CDR2 YNFKEQ come from the germline V gene. The CDR3 region is CASSQDSPGPYEQYF.

The chain recombines TRBV29-1 with TRBJ2-7; TCRdb designates TRBD2, a call that cannot be tested without DNA. The CDR3 extends over 14 amino acids. Per the germline V gene, CDR1 is SQVTM and CDR2 is ANQGSEA. The chain's CDR3 is CSVGGLAGPYEQYF.

The rearrangement uses TRBV29-1 and TRBJ2-7. The CDR3 totals 13 residues. Germline CDR1 SQVTM, CDR2 ANQGSEA. CDR3 residues: CSVQADYSYEQYF.